This is a list of T cell receptor beta chains from one sample in a study of shared clonotypes between healthy human individuals. Clones were sequenced by immunoSEQ multiplex PCR, and TCRdb holds only the in-frame ones, with some missing. The sample yields 950,000 to 1,300,000 clones, approximately 70% seen once. The sequenced sample consisted of memory CD4+ T cells sorted from blood. The receptors were gathered from a man aged 18 to 35 in good health. CDR3s include the opening cysteine and the closing phenylalanine or tryptophan. A D gene is named only where the DNA matches it firmly. Not all rows give a size; the values are once, few, many and, for expanded clones, a class.

D gene | J gene | clone size | V gene | CDR3 DNA | CDR3 protein
TRBD1 | TRBJ1-1 | - | TRBV6-6 | TGTGCCAGCAGTTACTCCGAACAGGGGGCTGAAGCTTTCTTT | CASSYSEQGAEAFF
- | TRBJ2-5 | - | TRBV27 | TGTGCCAGCAGTTTATCCGGCAGACAAGAGACCCAGTACTTC | CASSLSGRQETQYF
- | TRBJ2-3 | once | TRBV10-3 | TGTGCCATCAGTAGGGGAGTACCGGATACGCAGTATTTT | CAISRGVPDTQYF
- | TRBJ1-5 | - | TRBV6-1 | TGTGCCAGCACACCCCAGGCGGGGGCCAATCAGCCCCAGCATTTT | CASTPQAGANQPQHF
TRBD1 | TRBJ2-5 | - | TRBV18 | TGTGCCAGCTCACCGCGGGACAGGGGGATGGAGACCCAGTACTTC | CASSPRDRGMETQYF
TRBD1 | TRBJ1-2 | many | TRBV28 | TGTGCCAGCGGCAGCAGGGGGTATGGCTACACCTTC | CASGSRGYGYTF
- | TRBJ1-3 | - | TRBV19 | TGTGCCAGTAAATCCGGGTTGGAGATTCAAGGAAACACCATATATTTT | CASKSGLEIQGNTIYF
- | TRBJ2-7 | - | TRBV6-6 | TGTGCCAGCAGTTACCATCGAGCCGGGCGGGAGCAGTACTTC | CASSYHRAGREQYF
TRBD1 | TRBJ1-1 | - | TRBV4-3 | TGCGCCAGCAGCTCCCAACAGGGGACTCTAAACACTGAAGCTTTCTTT | CASSSQQGTLNTEAFF
- | TRBJ1-1 | few | TRBV11-2 | TGTGCCAGCAGCTTGGGGCGGGGGAGATGGGGTGAAGCTTTCTTT | CASSLGRGRWGEAFF
- | TRBJ1-1 | few | TRBV19 | TGTGCCAGTAGTACCCCCCCCCGGAACACTGAAGCTTTCTTT | CASSTPPRNTEAFF
TRBD1 | TRBJ1-1 | - | TRBV5-1 | TGCGCCAGCAGCATGGGGACAGGGAACACTGAAGCTTTCTTT | CASSMGTGNTEAFF
- | TRBJ2-7 | - | TRBV7-2 | TGTGCCAGCAGTCCCCCCGAGGGAATAGTATCCGCGCAGTACTTC | CASSPPEGIVSAQYF